This TCR beta chain was profiled in a study of cytomegalovirus exposure and HLA in healthy donors. The V end was cut by 0 bases, the J end by 0 bases, with 4 bases between. The CDR3 totals 15 residues. CDR1 is SGHKS, CDR2 YYEKEE, per germline (reference sequence). PCR was performed using 60 Vbeta and 13 Jbeta primers. In the study's own analysis: Unique TCR beta chains numbered around 80 million in a later analysis, with around 12 million shared. Using immunoSEQ multiplex PCR, the repertoire was profiled, and TCRdb retains in-frame clones only, with some absent. That table gives V, J and clone size, and the DNA gave D and trimming. The sample holds under 250,000 clones, around four fifths seen once. Study-wide findings and caveats: In a later analysis, TCR beta V- and J-gene trimming was associated with a missense DCLRE1C variant. For most TCR beta V segments, an earlier analysis put the productive rate at about 87% or about 30% of the time. Presence/absence results assume similar sequencing depth per donor, which may not hold.

On this clone: The antigen is unknown.

This receptor was identified in a woman in her fifties or sixties in good health and CMV-seropositive. Source material: PBMCs. The chain couples TRBV5-5 to TRBJ1-6; D is undetermined. The DNA of the CDR3 is TGTGCCAGCAGCTTGGCCTCCTCCTATAATTCACCCCTCCACTTT. Translated: CASSLASSYNSPLHF.